Listed below are T cell receptor beta chains from one sample, sequenced in a study of Graves' ophthalmopathy and Graves' hyperthyroidism. One entry per CDR3 protein, called by TCRdb with MiXCR from the multiplex PCR reads. The sample shows 400,000 to 450,000 distinct CDR3 sequences, 21% of them seen only once. Sequencing used peripheral blood. The receptor source for this set is a woman between 18 and 29 years old with stable Graves' hyperthyroidism. CDR3s include the opening cysteine and the closing phenylalanine or tryptophan. Each record gives: V gene, D gene, J gene, clone size, CDR3 protein, CDR3 DNA. D genes are given only for firm matches. Only part of the rows carry a size: once, few, many, or a class if the clone is expanded.

V gene: TRBV12-3/TRBV12-4
D gene: -
J gene: TRBJ1-2
clone size: many
CDR3 protein: CASSLSGKGYTF
CDR3 DNA: TGTGCCAGCAGTTTATCGGGGAAAGGCTACACCTTC

V gene: TRBV7-3
D gene: -
J gene: TRBJ2-5
clone size: many
CDR3 protein: CASSLGGPGETQYF
CDR3 DNA: TGTGCCAGCAGCTTAGGAGGGCCAGGGGAGACCCAGTACTTC

V gene: TRBV11-2
D gene: -
J gene: TRBJ2-7
clone size: many
CDR3 protein: CASSLAVGSEQYF
CDR3 DNA: TGTGCCAGCAGCTTAGCAGTAGGGAGCGAGCAGTACTTC

V gene: TRBV6-1
D gene: TRBD2
J gene: TRBJ2-5
clone size: -
CDR3 protein: CASSSLIAGGETQYF
CDR3 DNA: TGTGCCAGCAGCAGCCTTATAGCGGGAGGCGAGACCCAGTACTTC

V gene: TRBV12-3/TRBV12-4
D gene: -
J gene: TRBJ1-5
clone size: many
CDR3 protein: CASSSIVGNQPQHF
CDR3 DNA: TGTGCCAGCAGTTCAATCGTTGGCAATCAGCCCCAGCATTTT

V gene: TRBV12-3/TRBV12-4
D gene: -
J gene: TRBJ1-1
clone size: few
CDR3 protein: CASSLYLGNTEAFF
CDR3 DNA: TGTGCCAGCAGTTTATACCTAGGGAACACTGAAGCTTTCTTT

V gene: TRBV12-3/TRBV12-4
D gene: TRBD2
J gene: TRBJ2-5
clone size: -
CDR3 protein: CASSGTSGAETQYF
CDR3 DNA: TGTGCCAGCAGCGGGACTAGCGGGGCGGAGACCCAGTACTTC

V gene: TRBV10-1
D gene: -
J gene: TRBJ1-1
clone size: many
CDR3 protein: CASSEGSSGNGEAFF
CDR3 DNA: TGCGCCAGCAGTGAGGGGAGTTCGGGCAACGGAGAAGCTTTCTTT

V gene: TRBV11-2
D gene: -
J gene: TRBJ2-5
clone size: many
CDR3 protein: CASSPPTGGETQYF
CDR3 DNA: TGTGCCAGCAGCCCTCCGACAGGCGGAGAGACCCAGTACTTC

V gene: TRBV20-1
D gene: -
J gene: TRBJ2-2
clone size: many
CDR3 protein: CSARSATGELFF
CDR3 DNA: TGCAGTGCTAGATCAGCGACCGGGGAGCTGTTTTTT

V gene: TRBV6-4
D gene: TRBD2
J gene: TRBJ2-1
clone size: -
CDR3 protein: CASSEGLAGNEQFF
CDR3 DNA: TGTGCCAGCAGTGAGGGACTAGCGGGGAATGAGCAGTTCTTC

V gene: TRBV28
D gene: -
J gene: TRBJ1-2
clone size: few
CDR3 protein: CASIEGAGGYTF
CDR3 DNA: TGTGCCAGCATCGAGGGAGCGGGCGGCTACACCTTC

V gene: TRBV6-1
D gene: TRBD1
J gene: TRBJ1-1
clone size: many
CDR3 protein: CASSRSGTVGVTEAFF
CDR3 DNA: TGTGCCAGCAGTCGTTCCGGGACAGTGGGGGTCACTGAAGCTTTCTTT

V gene: TRBV11-2
D gene: -
J gene: TRBJ1-1
clone size: many
CDR3 protein: CASSLDLAKREAFF
CDR3 DNA: TGTGCCAGCAGCTTAGATCTGGCCAAACGCGAAGCTTTCTTT

V gene: TRBV7-9
D gene: -
J gene: TRBJ2-2
clone size: many
CDR3 protein: CASSPFPTGELFF
CDR3 DNA: TGTGCCAGCAGCCCGTTTCCGACCGGGGAGCTGTTTTTT

V gene: TRBV6-1
D gene: TRBD2
J gene: TRBJ2-5
clone size: many
CDR3 protein: CASTGGGEKTQYF
CDR3 DNA: TGTGCCAGCACGGGGGGGGGCGAGAAGACCCAGTACTTC

V gene: TRBV25-1
D gene: TRBD1
J gene: TRBJ2-7
clone size: many
CDR3 protein: CASSGGQGSLYEQYF
CDR3 DNA: TGTGCCAGCAGTGGGGGACAGGGAAGTCTCTACGAGCAGTACTTC

V gene: TRBV6-1
D gene: -
J gene: TRBJ1-5
clone size: many
CDR3 protein: CASSPRTDSNQPQHF
CDR3 DNA: TGTGCCAGCAGTCCGAGGACAGATAGCAATCAGCCCCAGCATTTT

V gene: TRBV6-5
D gene: -
J gene: TRBJ1-1
clone size: many
CDR3 protein: CASSYREPEAFF
CDR3 DNA: TGTGCCAGCAGCTATCGGGAGCCTGAAGCTTTCTTT

V gene: TRBV6-2/TRBV6-3
D gene: -
J gene: TRBJ2-2
clone size: many
CDR3 protein: CASILQGNTGELFF
CDR3 DNA: TGTGCCAGCATTCTACAGGGGAACACCGGGGAGCTGTTTTTT

V gene: TRBV4-1
D gene: TRBD2
J gene: TRBJ2-4
clone size: few
CDR3 protein: CASSQGVYGRAQNIQYF
CDR3 DNA: TGCGCCAGCAGCCAAGGTGTTTACGGGAGGGCCCAAAACATTCAGTACTTC

V gene: TRBV29-1
D gene: -
J gene: TRBJ1-3
clone size: many
CDR3 protein: CSVRTSGNTIYF
CDR3 DNA: TGCAGCGTTCGGACCTCTGGAAACACCATATATTTT

V gene: TRBV18
D gene: -
J gene: TRBJ2-6
clone size: few
CDR3 protein: CASSAMVNGANVLTF
CDR3 DNA: TGTGCCAGCTCAGCGATGGTAAATGGGGCCAACGTCCTGACTTTC

V gene: TRBV18
D gene: TRBD1
J gene: TRBJ1-2
clone size: -
CDR3 protein: CAGSPDRLNYGYTF
CDR3 DNA: TGTGCCGGCTCACCGGACAGGCTGAACTATGGCTACACCTTC

V gene: TRBV20-1
D gene: TRBD1
J gene: TRBJ1-1
clone size: -
CDR3 protein: CSARAIRTGGMNTEAFF
CDR3 DNA: TGCAGTGCTAGAGCGATTAGGACAGGGGGTATGAACACTGAAGCTTTCTTT

V gene: TRBV6-2/TRBV6-3
D gene: -
J gene: TRBJ1-3
clone size: few
CDR3 protein: CASSSPVFSGNTIYF
CDR3 DNA: TGTGCCAGCAGTTCCCCGGTCTTCTCTGGAAACACCATATATTTT

V gene: TRBV5-5
D gene: -
J gene: TRBJ1-2
clone size: many
CDR3 protein: CASSLWQGGYGYTF
CDR3 DNA: TGTGCCAGCAGCTTGTGGCAGGGTGGATATGGCTACACCTTC

V gene: TRBV28
D gene: -
J gene: TRBJ1-2
clone size: -
CDR3 protein: CASSFGVEYGYTF
CDR3 DNA: TGTGCCAGCAGTTTCGGGGTGGAGTATGGCTACACCTTC

V gene: TRBV6-1
D gene: TRBD2
J gene: TRBJ2-5
clone size: -
CDR3 protein: CASSGGGIGETQYF
CDR3 DNA: TGTGCCAGCAGTGGGGGGGGGATCGGAGAGACCCAGTACTTC

V gene: TRBV4-3
D gene: -
J gene: TRBJ2-7
clone size: many
CDR3 protein: CASSQDPGRRFYEQYF
CDR3 DNA: TGCGCCAGCAGCCAAGATCCGGGACGGCGTTTCTACGAGCAGTACTTC

V gene: TRBV27
D gene: -
J gene: TRBJ2-5
clone size: -
CDR3 protein: CASSRTVRQETQYF
CDR3 DNA: TGTGCCAGCAGTCGGACGGTGCGCCAAGAGACCCAGTACTTC

V gene: TRBV12-3/TRBV12-4
D gene: -
J gene: TRBJ1-5
clone size: many
CDR3 protein: CASSLQRSNQPQHF
CDR3 DNA: TGTGCCAGCAGTTTACAGCGGAGCAATCAGCCCCAGCATTTT

V gene: TRBV6-5
D gene: TRBD2
J gene: TRBJ2-7
clone size: many
CDR3 protein: CASSPVAGGYEQYF
CDR3 DNA: TGTGCCAGCAGTCCCGTTGCGGGGGGCTACGAGCAGTACTTC

V gene: TRBV7-9
D gene: TRBD2
J gene: TRBJ2-5
clone size: many
CDR3 protein: CASSPGLADQETQYF
CDR3 DNA: TGTGCCAGCAGCCCTGGACTAGCGGATCAAGAGACCCAGTACTTC

V gene: TRBV9
D gene: -
J gene: TRBJ2-2
clone size: -
CDR3 protein: CASSEVGTKLSGELFF
CDR3 DNA: TGTGCCAGCAGTGAAGTGGGGACCAAGCTCTCCGGGGAGCTGTTTTTT

V gene: TRBV12-3/TRBV12-4
D gene: TRBD2
J gene: TRBJ2-7
clone size: many
CDR3 protein: CASSITSGSNEQYF
CDR3 DNA: TGTGCCAGCAGCATCACTAGCGGGAGTAACGAGCAGTACTTC

V gene: TRBV6-2/TRBV6-3
D gene: TRBD2
J gene: TRBJ2-2
clone size: many
CDR3 protein: CASSYSSGLAANTGELFF
CDR3 DNA: TGTGCCAGCAGTTACTCCTCGGGACTAGCGGCGAACACCGGGGAGCTGTTTTTT

V gene: TRBV19
D gene: -
J gene: TRBJ2-5
clone size: many
CDR3 protein: CASRSQAGALQETQYF
CDR3 DNA: TGTGCCAGTAGGTCGCAGGCAGGGGCCCTACAAGAGACCCAGTACTTC

V gene: TRBV20-1
D gene: -
J gene: TRBJ2-7
clone size: few
CDR3 protein: CSVGSYEQYF
CDR3 DNA: TGCAGTGTAGGCTCCTACGAGCAGTACTTC

V gene: TRBV4-3
D gene: TRBD1
J gene: TRBJ2-4
clone size: -
CDR3 protein: CASSQEAMGQAFKNIQYF
CDR3 DNA: TGCGCCAGCAGCCAAGAAGCTATGGGACAGGCATTCAAAAACATTCAGTACTTC

V gene: TRBV6-5
D gene: TRBD1
J gene: TRBJ1-1
clone size: many
CDR3 protein: CASSRQGVVNTEAFF
CDR3 DNA: TGTGCCAGCAGTCGACAGGGGGTGGTAAACACTGAAGCTTTCTTT

V gene: TRBV10-3
D gene: -
J gene: TRBJ2-7
clone size: many
CDR3 protein: CAISSSSSLDEQYF
CDR3 DNA: TGTGCCATCAGTTCGTCGAGCTCTCTGGACGAGCAGTACTTC

V gene: TRBV15
D gene: TRBD1
J gene: TRBJ2-2
clone size: many
CDR3 protein: CATSRGQEVTGELFF
CDR3 DNA: TGTGCCACCAGCAGGGGACAGGAAGTCACCGGGGAGCTGTTTTTT

V gene: TRBV7-2
D gene: -
J gene: TRBJ2-7
clone size: many
CDR3 protein: CASSLSYDYEQYF
CDR3 DNA: TGTGCCAGCAGCTTAAGTTACGATTACGAGCAGTACTTC

V gene: TRBV28
D gene: TRBD1
J gene: TRBJ2-7
clone size: many
CDR3 protein: CASSSGTGRNEQYF
CDR3 DNA: TGTGCCAGCAGTTCCGGGACAGGGCGAAACGAGCAGTACTTC

V gene: TRBV4-1
D gene: TRBD2
J gene: TRBJ2-7
clone size: few
CDR3 protein: CASSQDPTSATYEQYF
CDR3 DNA: TGCGCCAGCAGCCAAGATCCAACTAGCGCAACCTACGAGCAGTACTTC

V gene: TRBV28
D gene: TRBD1
J gene: TRBJ2-4
clone size: -
CDR3 protein: CASSLSAGTGENIQYF
CDR3 DNA: TGTGCCAGCAGCCTATCTGCGGGGACAGGGGAAAACATTCAGTACTTC

V gene: TRBV5-1
D gene: -
J gene: TRBJ1-6
clone size: many
CDR3 protein: CASSLAVQGNSPLHF
CDR3 DNA: TGCGCCAGCAGCTTGGCTGTCCAGGGGAATTCACCCCTCCACTTT

V gene: TRBV2
D gene: -
J gene: TRBJ1-3
clone size: many
CDR3 protein: CASSAQESSGNTIYF
CDR3 DNA: TGTGCCAGCAGTGCTCAGGAGAGCTCTGGAAACACCATATATTTT

V gene: TRBV6-5
D gene: TRBD2
J gene: TRBJ2-4
clone size: few
CDR3 protein: CASSYPRGGGADIQYF
CDR3 DNA: TGTGCCAGCAGTTACCCCCGAGGCGGGGGGGCCGACATTCAGTACTTC

V gene: TRBV30
D gene: -
J gene: TRBJ2-7
clone size: many
CDR3 protein: CAWSVKSGYEQYF
CDR3 DNA: TGTGCCTGGAGTGTAAAATCCGGCTACGAGCAGTACTTC

V gene: TRBV7-9
D gene: TRBD1
J gene: TRBJ2-7
clone size: many
CDR3 protein: CASSVTDRGSGEQYF
CDR3 DNA: TGTGCCAGCAGCGTGACCGACAGGGGTTCAGGCGAGCAGTACTTC

V gene: TRBV12-3/TRBV12-4
D gene: TRBD1
J gene: TRBJ1-5
clone size: many
CDR3 protein: CASSLGTGGPEASNQPQHF
CDR3 DNA: TGTGCCAGCAGTTTGGGGACAGGGGGCCCGGAGGCGAGCAATCAGCCCCAGCATTTT

V gene: TRBV6-1
D gene: -
J gene: TRBJ1-2
clone size: many
CDR3 protein: CASTEGGRILLPGYTF
CDR3 DNA: TGTGCCAGCACCGAAGGAGGGAGGATCTTGCTGCCTGGCTACACCTTC

V gene: TRBV20-1
D gene: -
J gene: TRBJ1-6
clone size: -
CDR3 protein: CSAFRDTNSPLHF
CDR3 DNA: TGCAGTGCTTTCCGGGACACCAATTCACCCCTCCACTTT